Each of the 30 T cell receptor beta chains below was sequenced from the same sample in a study of control samples from healthy donors and cancer patients. This table comes from immunoSEQ multiplex PCR, and its TCRdb copy is limited to in-frame clones, with some not included. The sample lists 75,000 to 100,000 clones, over 85% occurring once. Sequencing was performed on blood. These TCRs come from a human donor in good health. The donor label of this sample is uncertain.

J is TRBJ1-2 and V is TRBV30; no definite D call. This CDR3 is built from 13 residues. CDR1 is GTSNPN and CDR2 is SVGIG in the germline V gene (reference sequence). Trimming took off 0 bases at V and 3 bases at J, with 8 bases between the two ends. CDR3 in DNA: TGTGCCTGGAGTGTACGACTGGACTATGGCTACACCTTC. Its translation: CAWSVRLDYGYTF.

The chain recombines TRBV19 with TRBJ1-5; possible D gene TRBD1, 5 bases. The ends were cut back, 9 bases at V and 3 bases at J, with 12 bases in the middle. CDR1 and CDR2 (germline): LNHDA, SQIVND (reference sequence). There are 13 residues in the CDR3. CDR3 amino acids: CASRDLLNQPQHF. The CDR3 bases are TGTGCCAGCCGGGACCTTCTCAATCAGCCCCAGCATTTT.

The CDR3 nucleotides read TGTGCCAGCAGCCCGTTTAGCGGGGGGCTATATAATGAGCAGTTCTTC. This gives the protein CASSPFSGGLYNEQFF. The chain combines TRBV7-2 with TRBJ2-1; 10 bases agree with TRBD2. Germline CDR1 is SGHTA and CDR2 is FQGNSA. The CDR3 covers 16 residues. Trimming at V came to 5 bases and at J to 7 bases, leaving 11 bases not matched to a gene. Looking up the rest from reference TRBV7-2 and TRBJ2-1 gives the full variable domain: GAGVSQSPSNKVTEKGKDVELRCDPISGHTALYWYRQSLGQGLEFLIYFQGNSAPDKSGLPSDRFSAERTGGSVSTLTIQRTQQEDSAVYLCASSPFSGGLYNEQFFGPGTRLTVL.

This chain joins TRBV20-1 and TRBJ1-2; 8 bases match TRBD1. Germline CDR1 reads DFQATT; CDR2 reads SNEGSKA (reference sequence). The CDR3 runs 10 residues. The CDR3 is CRSGQGGYTF. As DNA, the CDR3 is TGCCGCTCAGGACAGGGTGGCTACACCTTC.

This rearrangement joins TRBV6-2 or TRBV6-3 to TRBJ2-1; D is possibly TRBD1 (5 bases). Germline CDR1 and CDR2: MNHEY and SVGEGT. Trimming left V 5 bases short and J 0 bases short, with 14 bases between. This CDR3 spans 16 amino acids. In DNA form, the CDR3 reads TGTGCCAGCAGTGCACGTGAAGGGGTCTCCTACAATGAGCAGTTCTTC. Its protein product is CASSAREGVSYNEQFF.

This rearrangement joins TRBV6-1 to TRBJ1-2; TRBD1 might be the D (6 bases). The length of the CDR3 is 16 residues. The V gene's germline CDR1 is MNHNS and CDR2 SASEGT. Trimming took off 0 bases at V and 2 bases at J, with 13 bases between the two ends. The CDR3 reads CASSEALGTGNYGYTF. The CDR3 DNA follows: TGTGCCAGCAGTGAAGCGCTCGGAACAGGGAACTATGGCTACACCTTC.

J is TRBJ2-1 and V is TRBV5-1, with 10 bases lining up with TRBD1. The J segment lost 4 bases and the V segment lost 3 bases, leaving 7 bases of the junction unmatched. CDR1 SGHRS and CDR2 YFSETQ come from the germline V gene. The CDR3 consists of 16 residues. CDR3 DNA: TGCGCCAGCAGCTCGGGCGACAGGGGGCCATACAATGAGCAGTTCTTC. This sequence encodes CASSSGDRGPYNEQFF.

The rearrangement joins TRBV7-2 to TRBJ1-2; D ambiguous. The V and J ends lost 5 bases and 2 bases respectively, with 6 bases between them. The CDR3 sequence is 12 residues long. Germline values: CDR1 SGHTA, CDR2 FQGNSA. The CDR3 here is CASSKNNYGYTF. Here the CDR3 DNA reads TGTGCCAGCAGCAAGAACAACTATGGCTACACCTTC.

This chain joins TRBV12-3 or TRBV12-4 and TRBJ1-5; tentatively, D is TRBD1 (5 bases). Trimming pared 4 bases from V and 7 bases from J, leaving 11 bases between. This CDR3 has 13 amino acids. CDR3: CASSSTENQPQHF. In DNA form, the CDR3 reads TGTGCCAGCAGTTCGACAGAGAACCAGCCCCAGCATTTT.

The chain couples TRBV4-3 to TRBJ1-1; D may be TRBD1 (6 bases). V was pared by 3 bases and J by 5 bases, with 16 bases between. The CDR3 runs to 15 residues. CDR1 is LGHNA and CDR2 is YSLEER in the germline V gene. The CDR3 DNA sequence: TGCGCCAGCAGCCAGGAAGACAGGTGGGATACTGAAGCTTTCTTT. Encoded protein: CASSQEDRWDTEAFF.

CDR3 sequence: CASSLQAETQYF. The CDR3 nucleotides read TGCGCCAGCAGCTTGCAGGCAGAGACCCAGTACTTC. The chain carries TRBV5-1 and TRBJ2-5, with unresolved D. V was shortened by 1 base and J by 4 bases, with 5 bases between the two germline ends. Germline V lookup: CDR1 SGHRS, CDR2 YFSETQ. The CDR3 is 12 amino acids.

This chain joins TRBV6-1 and TRBJ2-1; D may be TRBD1 (6 bases). V lost 3 bases to trimming and J lost 7 bases, with 13 bases between them. CDR3 length: 14 amino acids. Germline V gene lookup returns CDR1 MNHNS and CDR2 SASEGT. In DNA, the CDR3 is TGTGCCAGCAGTGACACCTCAGGGGTTAATGAGCAGTTCTTC. It translates to CASSDTSGVNEQFF.

This chain connects TRBV24-1 to TRBJ2-3; TRBD2 matches at 11 bases. The CDR3 consists of 18 residues. Trimming cost V 3 bases and J 2 bases; bases outside gene matches: 9. CDR1 KGHDR and CDR2 SFDVKD come from the germline V gene. CDR3 sequence reads: CATSDPTTSGGYTDTQYF. The CDR3 DNA is TGTGCCACCAGTGATCCAACCACTAGCGGGGGCTACACAGATACGCAGTATTTT.

V usage is TRBV19 and J usage is TRBJ2-7, with D maybe TRBD1 (7 bases). The CDR3 length is 14 residues. The germline V gene encodes CDR1 LNHDA and CDR2 SQIVND (reference sequence). With 1 base removed from V and 7 bases from J, the gap between germline ends came to 14 bases. CDR3 region: CASSIVQGGGEQYF. The CDR3 nucleotides read TGTGCCAGTAGTATAGTGCAGGGGGGCGGAGAGCAGTACTTC.

The J gene is TRBJ2-1, the V gene TRBV3-1 (or the pseudogene TRBV3-2), with D perhaps being TRBD1 or TRBD2 (6 bases each). V was shortened by 1 base and J by 8 bases, with 18 bases between the two germline ends. Germline CDR1 LGHDT, CDR2 YNNKEL (reference sequence). The CDR3 extends over 16 amino acids. The CDR3 protein is CASSQGVGAGPHEQFF. The CDR3 nucleotides are TGTGCCAGCAGCCAAGGTGTGGGGGCGGGACCCCATGAGCAGTTCTTC.

V is TRBV9 and J is TRBJ1-6; D is unclear. CDR3 length: 15 amino acids. The V gene lost 3 bases and the J gene lost 5 bases, with 12 bases spanning the gap. Germline V lookup: CDR1 SGDLS, CDR2 YYNGEE. The CDR3 DNA is TGTGCCAGCAGCGGGGCCCAACCAAATAATTCACCCCTCCACTTT. Amino acids: CASSGAQPNNSPLHF.

The chain couples TRBV2 to TRBJ1-2; 9 bases are a match to TRBD1. The germline V gene encodes CDR1 SNHLY and CDR2 FYNNEI. V was pared by 7 bases and J by 5 bases, with 8 bases of the junction left unmatched. There are 14 residues in the CDR3. The CDR3 sequence: CASILRGTGYGYTF. Here the CDR3 DNA reads TGTGCCAGCATTCTCAGGGGGACAGGGTATGGCTACACCTTC.

The chain couples TRBV12-3 or TRBV12-4 to TRBJ1-1; D not resolved. Trimming cost V 10 bases and J 10 bases, with 7 bases left between them. This CDR3 region has 8 residues. CDR3 coding DNA: TGTGCCAACTTGGGAGCTTTCTTT. Translation gives CANLGAFF.

The chain is built from TRBV27 and TRBJ2-7; the match to TRBD2 covers 8 bases. Germline V CDR1 and CDR2: MNHEY, SMNVEV (reference sequence). The V segment lost 4 bases and the J segment 4 bases; nucleotides outside the gene matches: 9. The CDR3 runs to 15 residues. The CDR3 protein is CASSSVAGRSYEQYF. CDR3 bases: TGTGCCAGCAGTTCAGTAGCGGGGAGATCTTACGAGCAGTACTTC.

CDR3 nucleotide sequence: TGTGCCAGCAGCCAGACCCTCCGGGACACCTACTACACAGATACGCAGTATTTT. It is translated as CASSQTLRDTYYTDTQYF. The V call is TRBV3-1 (or the pseudogene TRBV3-2), the J call TRBJ2-3, with D perhaps TRBD1 (6 bases). Between the trimmed V and J ends, which lost 3 bases and 2 bases, there was a span of 21 bases. This CDR3 is 18 amino acids long. CDR1 is LGHDT and CDR2 is YNNKEL in the germline V gene (reference sequence).

This chain joins TRBV2 and TRBJ2-2; TRBD1 aligns across 10 bases. The J segment lost 8 bases and the V segment lost 7 bases, leaving 7 bases of the junction unmatched. The CDR3 runs to 14 residues. Germline CDR1 is SNHLY and CDR2 is FYNNEI. CDR3 bases: TGTGCCAGCACCAGGACAGGGGGGATTGGGGAGCTGTTTTTT. Amino acid sequence: CASTRTGGIGELFF.

This chain connects TRBV29-1 to TRBJ1-4; possibly TRBD1 for D (5 bases). Per germline, CDR1 SQVTM and CDR2 ANQGSEA. This CDR3 region has 14 residues. Trimming took off 5 bases at V and 2 bases at J, with 12 bases between the two ends. CDR3 in amino acids: CSVLRGGTNEKLFF. The CDR3 nucleotides read TGCAGCGTTTTGCGGGGGGGGACTAATGAAAAACTGTTTTTT.

This chain uses TRBV7-9 with TRBJ1-2, with TRBD1 as a possible D gene (5 bases). CDR1 is SEHNR, CDR2 FQNEAQ, per germline (reference sequence). The length of the CDR3 is 16 residues. The V end lost 0 bases, the J end lost 4 bases, and 15 bases lay between the germline ends. The CDR3 is CASSLALTGGVYGYTF. CDR3 coding DNA: TGTGCCAGCAGCTTAGCCCTGACCGGGGGAGTCTATGGCTACACCTTC.

This rearrangement joins TRBV6-5 to TRBJ1-4, with 8 bases lining up with TRBD1. This CDR3 is 13 amino acids long. After removal of 6 bases from V and 7 bases from J, the junction contained 4 bases not matched to a gene. CDR1 is MNHEY, CDR2 SVGAGI, per germline. CDR3 nucleotide sequence: TGTGCCAGCAGCGCAGGGGGCTTTGAAAAACTGTTTTTT. Translated, it gives CASSAGGFEKLFF.

In this sample, this clone turned up once. V gene TRBV12-3 or TRBV12-4 combines with J gene TRBJ2-7; D may match TRBD1 or TRBD2 (5 bases each). V was cut by 6 bases and J by 4 bases, with 13 bases left in between. The CDR3 covers 13 residues. CDR3 bases: TGTGCCAGCAGCCGGGACCACATTTACGAGCAGTACTTC. This codes for CASSRDHIYEQYF.

This sequence joins TRBV5-6 and TRBJ2-5, with D perhaps matching TRBD1 or TRBD2 (6 bases each). The CDR3 extends over 15 amino acids. The germline CDR1 and CDR2 sequences are SGHDT and YYEEEE. Trimming cost V 1 base and J 4 bases, with 14 bases left between them. In nucleotides, the CDR3 is TGTGCCAGCAGCTTGACCAGGGGAGGAGGAGAGACCCAGTACTTC. Protein product: CASSLTRGGGETQYF. Supplemented by reference TRBV5-6 and TRBJ2-5, the full variable domain reads DAGVTQSPTHLIKTRGQQVTLRCSPKSGHDTVSWYQQALGQGPQFIFQYYEEEERQRGNFPDRFSGHQFPNYSSELNVNALLLGDSALYLCASSLTRGGGETQYFGPGTRLLVL.

This clone was seen only once. V gene TRBV6-5 combines with J gene TRBJ1-3; D ambiguous. V was trimmed by 0 bases and J by 0 bases, leaving 6 bases between them. This CDR3 is 15 amino acids long. CDR1 and CDR2 from the germline V gene are MNHEY and SVGAGI. The DNA for the CDR3 is TGTGCCAGCAGTTACTCCCAGTCCTCTGGAAACACCATATATTTT. Translated, it gives CASSYSQSSGNTIYF.

The chain couples TRBV10-3 to TRBJ2-1; 9 bases map to TRBD2. V trimming: 0 bases; J trimming: 6 bases; junction bases outside the gene matches: 9. The CDR3 is 17 residues long. CDR1 ENHRY and CDR2 SYGVKD come from the germline V gene. For the CDR3, the DNA is TGTGCCATCAGTGAGTCAATTGGCGGGGGGGCCGTCAATGAGCAGTTCTTC. Translated: CAISESIGGGAVNEQFF.

This clone showed up just once. The chain recombines TRBV29-1 with TRBJ1-2, with TRBD1 matching 7 bases. The CDR3 length is 11 residues. Per germline, CDR1 SQVTM and CDR2 ANQGSEA. Trimming removed 7 bases from V and 6 bases from J; junction bases left unmatched: 5. DNA of the CDR3: TGCAGCGATCGACAGGGAGATGGCTACACCTTC. Protein sequence: CSDRQGDGYTF.

The chain employs TRBV27 and TRBJ1-6; 9 bases are a match to TRBD1. The V gene's germline CDR1 is MNHEY and CDR2 SMNVEV (reference sequence). The CDR3 length is 17 residues. With V trimmed by 2 bases and J by 4 bases, 6 bases remained unmatched. CDR3 coding DNA: TGTGCCAGCAGTTTACACGGACAGGGGAAATATAATTCACCCCTCCACTTT. As protein: CASSLHGQGKYNSPLHF.